The 18 T cell receptor beta chains listed next were all sequenced from one sample in a study of technical replicates of blood from several donors. The table came from immunoSEQ multiplex PCR; TCRdb's copy has only in-frame clones and leaves some out. This table holds about 79,000 clones, 85% to 95% found once. The sequencing sample was made of T cells isolated from PBMCs. These receptors all come from a human donor in good health.

V usage is TRBV7-9 and J usage is TRBJ1-1; 8 bases agree with TRBD1. The CDR3 totals 14 residues. V was pared by 1 base and J by 8 bases, with 6 bases of the junction left unmatched. Looked up from germline, CDR1 is SEHNR and CDR2 is FQNEAQ (reference sequence). DNA for the CDR3: TGTGCCAGCAGCTTAGAGGACAGGGCGTCAGAAGCTTTCTTT. Its translation: CASSLEDRASEAFF.

This sequence joins TRBV7-2 and TRBJ1-1; perhaps TRBD1 as D (5 bases). Trimming took off 10 bases at V and 2 bases at J, with 11 bases between the two ends. The CDR3 is made up of 12 amino acids. Germline V CDR1 and CDR2: SGHTA, FQGNSA. CDR3 residues: CATRRGNTEAFF. CDR3 nucleotide sequence: TGTGCCACTCGTAGGGGAAACACTGAAGCTTTCTTT.

CDR3 sequence: CASSPTASNQPQHF. CDR3 coding DNA: TGCGCCAGCAGCCCTACAGCTAGCAATCAGCCCCAGCATTTT. J is TRBJ1-5 and V is TRBV10-2; D is unclear. Trimming took 6 bases from V and 0 from J, leaving 9 bases between them. Germline values: CDR1 WSHSY, CDR2 SAAADI. The CDR3 loop spans 14 amino acids.

The V and J genes are TRBV19 and TRBJ1-2, with D perhaps matching TRBD1 (5 bases). Germline V gene sequence: CDR1 LNHDA, CDR2 SQIVND (reference sequence). V shed 6 bases and J shed 0 bases, with 14 bases lying between them. The CDR3 is 15 residues long. The CDR3 protein is CASRLDSVANYGYTF. For the CDR3, the DNA is TGTGCCAGTAGGCTAGACAGCGTAGCTAACTATGGCTACACCTTC.

This clone was seen only once. This chain links TRBV30 with TRBJ2-1; D may be TRBD1 (5 bases). Germline V gives CDR1 GTSNPN, CDR2 SVGIG (reference sequence). The CDR3 runs to 14 residues. Trimming removed 2 bases from V and 2 bases from J, with 10 bases in between. CDR3 coding DNA: TGTGCCTGGAGTTCAGGACAAACCTACAATGAGCAGTTCTTC. It encodes CAWSSGQTYNEQFF.

J is TRBJ2-2 and V is TRBV29-1; D might be TRBD1 (6 bases). V dropped 7 bases and J dropped 9 bases, with 21 bases sitting between them. Per germline, CDR1 SQVTM and CDR2 ANQGSEA. The CDR3 loop spans 14 amino acids. The CDR3 DNA reads TGCAGCGCTGCTGCAGGGGACGGTCCTAGGGAGCTGTTTTTT. It specifies CSAAAGDGPRELFF.

This clone has a single count. This chain links TRBV7-9 with TRBJ2-7; tentative D call: TRBD1 (6 bases). Trimming took 5 bases from V and 5 from J, leaving 16 bases between them. This CDR3 spans 14 amino acids. The germline gives CDR1 SEHNR, CDR2 FQNEAQ (reference sequence). The CDR3, as DNA: TGTGCCAGCAGCCTTCAGGGGTTCTTGGACGAGCAGTACTTC. Translated: CASSLQGFLDEQYF.

The rearrangement links TRBV18 to TRBJ2-2; weak D call: TRBD2 (6 bases). V gave up 3 bases and J gave up 5 bases, with 13 bases separating them. Germline CDR1 is KGHSH and CDR2 is LQKENI. The CDR3 consists of 15 residues. CDR3 sequence reads: CASSPRGELTGELFF. The CDR3 region has the DNA TGTGCCAGCTCACCGCGCGGGGAACTGACCGGGGAGCTGTTTTTT. Supplemented by reference TRBV18 and TRBJ2-2, the full variable domain reads NAGVMQNPRHLVRRRGQEARLRCSPMKGHSHVYWYRQLPEEGLKFMVYLQKENIIDESGMPKERFSAEFPKEGPSILRIQQVVRGDSAAYFCASSPRGELTGELFFGEGSRLTVL.

The V and J genes are TRBV6-5 and TRBJ1-2, with 7 bases aligning to TRBD1. The CDR3 has 14 residues. V was clipped by 10 bases and J by 4 bases; unmatched bases: 12. Germline assignment: CDR1 MNHEY and CDR2 SVGAGI. CDR3 nucleotide sequence: TGTGCCACCACCCGACAGGGTAGGTTCTATGGCTACACCTTC. It encodes CATTRQGRFYGYTF.

This clone was detected a few times. J is TRBJ1-1 and V is TRBV28; D might be TRBD1 (6 bases). The CDR3 is 10 amino acids. CDR1 is MDHEN, CDR2 SYDVKM, per germline. Trimming stripped 8 bases from V and 11 bases from J, with 12 bases between. DNA of the CDR3: TGTGCCAGCTTTCACAGGGCGGCTTTCTTT. Its protein product is CASFHRAAFF.

The gene calls are TRBV28 and TRBJ1-2; no definite D call. V lost 2 bases and J lost 4, with 14 bases in between. This CDR3 has 15 amino acids. Germline lookup yields CDR1 MDHEN and CDR2 SYDVKM. The CDR3 loop is CASSLRQVSFYGYTF. CDR3 in DNA: TGTGCCAGCAGTTTAAGGCAGGTTTCCTTCTATGGCTACACCTTC.

This clone was seen once. The same CDR3 can be traced to other DNA sequences in this sample. The V call is TRBV5-1, the J call TRBJ1-1; possible D gene TRBD1, 5 bases. Trimming stripped 0 bases from V and 0 bases from J, with 12 bases between. The CDR3 loop spans 16 amino acids. Germline V CDR1 and CDR2: SGHRS, YFSETQ. CDR3 amino acids: CASSLGFRAMNTEAFF. For the CDR3, the DNA is TGCGCCAGCAGCTTGGGATTCAGGGCAATGAACACTGAAGCTTTCTTT.

This clone was counted a single time. V usage is TRBV21-1 and J usage is TRBJ2-7; no DNA check was done on the table's D call, TRBD2. TRBV21-1 is reported as a pseudogene. There are 18 residues in the CDR3. CDR3 region: CASSKVRMRREWYYEQYF. The DNA of the CDR3 is TGTGCCAGCAGCAAAGTAAGGATGAGGAGGGAATGGTACTACGAGCAGTACTTC.

The V and J genes are TRBV7-9 and TRBJ2-5, with a weak D call TRBD2 (5 bases). Trimming took 1 base from V and 6 from J, leaving 15 bases between them. The germline CDR1 and CDR2 sequences are SEHNR and FQNEAQ (reference sequence). CDR3 length: 15 residues. DNA for the CDR3: TGTGCCAGCAGCTTAGGCGAGGGTGTTTCACAGACCCAGTACTTC. Amino acids: CASSLGEGVSQTQYF.

J is TRBJ1-2 and V is TRBV14; a possible D gene is TRBD1 (6 bases). Germline CDR1 is SGHDN and CDR2 is FVKESK. Deletions cut 7 bases from V and 10 bases from J, with 19 bases between. CDR3 length: 13 residues. This CDR3 is CASKPRFDRIYTF. The CDR3 DNA is TGTGCCAGCAAACCAAGGTTCGACAGGATCTACACCTTC.

This chain joins TRBV5-5 and TRBJ2-7; no clear D. Germline CDR1 reads SGHKS; CDR2 reads YYEKEE (reference sequence). Trimming cost V 5 bases and J 0 bases, with 18 bases left between them. The CDR3 totals 16 residues. CDR3 loop: CASSRQKTQSSYEQYF. The DNA for the CDR3 is TGTGCCAGCAGTCGCCAAAAGACACAAAGCTCCTACGAGCAGTACTTC.

The chain joins TRBV19 to TRBJ1-5, with D perhaps matching TRBD1 (5 bases). CDR3 length: 13 amino acids. Germline loops: CDR1 LNHDA, CDR2 SQIVND (reference sequence). V lost 7 bases, J lost 3 bases, and 10 bases lay in between. CDR3 amino acids: CASNAGPNQPQHF. The CDR3 DNA sequence: TGTGCCAGTAACGCAGGGCCCAATCAGCCCCAGCATTTT.

J is TRBJ1-5 and V is TRBV7-9; D may be TRBD1 (6 bases). V was cut by 3 bases and J by 4 bases, with 13 bases left in between. The length of the CDR3 is 15 residues. Per germline, CDR1 SEHNR and CDR2 FQNEAQ (reference sequence). The CDR3 reads CASSLIGGLNQPQHF. DNA of the CDR3: TGTGCCAGCAGCTTGATAGGGGGTTTAAATCAGCCCCAGCATTTT.